This T cell receptor (beta chain) was sequenced for a study of glioma-infiltrating T cells after dendritic cell vaccination. For the study at large: Three intradermal dendritic cell vaccine injections were given every two weeks.

The germline V and J ends were trimmed by 6 bases and 0 bases, with 17 bases remaining between them. The CDR3 loop spans 16 amino acids. CDR1 and CDR2 from the germline V gene are KGHSH and LQKENI. Repertoires were generated with immunoSEQ multiplex PCR, while TCRdb's copy carries only in-frame clones and drops some. Of over 80,000 clones detected, around 90% appear once; the ten largest clones hold approximately 2.9%. This clone was found a few times. Selection required adequate fresh-frozen tumor tissue plus more than two years' survival data. None of the glioblastoma patients had an isocitrate dehydrogenase mutation. PBMC sampling occurred before vaccination, two weeks after the third dose, and at progression.

The sequencing here drew on blood, taken before dendritic cell vaccination. The chain uses TRBV18 and TRBJ1-1, with D possibly matching TRBD1 (6 bases). This receptor was obtained from a human donor with glioblastoma. CDR3 residues: CASSIYKGVMNTEAFF. The CDR3 bases are TGTGCCAGCTCGATTTATAAGGGGGTCATGAACACTGAAGCTTTCTTT.